This T cell receptor (beta chain) was retrieved from a study of blood T cell repertoires in COVID-19 (dated by TCRdb to 2020 to 2021). Regarding the complete study: Collaborator samples came from the United States, Italy and Spain and covered acute and convalescent phases of COVID-19. Where available, HLA class I and class II types were obtained from metadata supplied by the sample provider rather than from assay-based typing. The prospective study material was composed of cDNA or gDNA derived from T cells, B-cell-depleted T cells, or PBMCs. The dataset comprised deeply sampled blood TCRbeta repertoires from subjects exposed to, actively infected with, or recovered from COVID-19. A freely available public database, intended as a resource for researchers studying the immune response to SARS-CoV-2, is where the repertoires were released. Samples were obtained from the ongoing ImmuneRACE study (first 160 participants) and from 1,254 subjects provided by 6 global collaborators. Nearly every sample came with metadata listing a de-identified subject ID, COVID-19 status, age in years and sex. Results the study describes overall, beyond this receptor: Clinical and demographic metadata were provided uncurated, with the amount varying by source and participant.

The collaborating institutions used their own protocols to collect whole blood in K2EDTA tubes. For TCRbeta analysis, collaborator samples were shipped as frozen whole blood, as isolated PBMCs, or as DNA extracted from either sample type. This clone was found a few times. No cognate antigen has been identified for it. Base-call qualities are not available, and no considerably larger clone is one nucleotide away. Unmatched junction bases come to 8, with V trimmed by 6 bases and J by 6 bases. From the cysteine through the phenylalanine, the CDR3 covers 15 amino acids. Here the CDR3 DNA is all that survives: 45 bases in frame from base 1. The germline V gene gives CDR1 as SGHDN and CDR2 as FVKESK. The immunoSEQ Assay, a bias-controlled multiplex PCR, was used to amplify TCRbeta CDR3 regions from genomic DNA. The published analysis was carried out like this. The number of nucleated cells in each sample was estimated by amplification of reference gene primers within the assay. To quantify the absolute abundance of each unique TCRbeta CDR3 rearrangement, sequence reads were collapsed and filtered. For each sample, productive Simpson clonality was calculated as the square root of Simpson's diversity index across productive rearrangements. This immuneACCESS table, as held by TCRdb, lists in-frame sequences with V and J called but not all clones. Of the missing ones, under half trace to an unresolved V gene in checked studies; the others have no known cause. The V and J calls and clone size are taken from that table; D and trimming were inferred from the DNA. The sample table lists roughly 220,000 clones, about nine tenths of them with a count of one. The top ten clonotypes cover approximately 6.1% of the sample.

In this chain, TRBV14 is recombined with TRBJ2-3, and TRBD1 matches 11 of the central bases. Sequenced: peripheral blood. This receptor was obtained from a man aged 80 or over with acute or convalescent COVID-19. The DNA sequence is TGTGCCAGCAGTCGACGGACAGGGGGCATCGATACGCAGTATTTT. Translation gives CASSRRTGGIDTQYF.